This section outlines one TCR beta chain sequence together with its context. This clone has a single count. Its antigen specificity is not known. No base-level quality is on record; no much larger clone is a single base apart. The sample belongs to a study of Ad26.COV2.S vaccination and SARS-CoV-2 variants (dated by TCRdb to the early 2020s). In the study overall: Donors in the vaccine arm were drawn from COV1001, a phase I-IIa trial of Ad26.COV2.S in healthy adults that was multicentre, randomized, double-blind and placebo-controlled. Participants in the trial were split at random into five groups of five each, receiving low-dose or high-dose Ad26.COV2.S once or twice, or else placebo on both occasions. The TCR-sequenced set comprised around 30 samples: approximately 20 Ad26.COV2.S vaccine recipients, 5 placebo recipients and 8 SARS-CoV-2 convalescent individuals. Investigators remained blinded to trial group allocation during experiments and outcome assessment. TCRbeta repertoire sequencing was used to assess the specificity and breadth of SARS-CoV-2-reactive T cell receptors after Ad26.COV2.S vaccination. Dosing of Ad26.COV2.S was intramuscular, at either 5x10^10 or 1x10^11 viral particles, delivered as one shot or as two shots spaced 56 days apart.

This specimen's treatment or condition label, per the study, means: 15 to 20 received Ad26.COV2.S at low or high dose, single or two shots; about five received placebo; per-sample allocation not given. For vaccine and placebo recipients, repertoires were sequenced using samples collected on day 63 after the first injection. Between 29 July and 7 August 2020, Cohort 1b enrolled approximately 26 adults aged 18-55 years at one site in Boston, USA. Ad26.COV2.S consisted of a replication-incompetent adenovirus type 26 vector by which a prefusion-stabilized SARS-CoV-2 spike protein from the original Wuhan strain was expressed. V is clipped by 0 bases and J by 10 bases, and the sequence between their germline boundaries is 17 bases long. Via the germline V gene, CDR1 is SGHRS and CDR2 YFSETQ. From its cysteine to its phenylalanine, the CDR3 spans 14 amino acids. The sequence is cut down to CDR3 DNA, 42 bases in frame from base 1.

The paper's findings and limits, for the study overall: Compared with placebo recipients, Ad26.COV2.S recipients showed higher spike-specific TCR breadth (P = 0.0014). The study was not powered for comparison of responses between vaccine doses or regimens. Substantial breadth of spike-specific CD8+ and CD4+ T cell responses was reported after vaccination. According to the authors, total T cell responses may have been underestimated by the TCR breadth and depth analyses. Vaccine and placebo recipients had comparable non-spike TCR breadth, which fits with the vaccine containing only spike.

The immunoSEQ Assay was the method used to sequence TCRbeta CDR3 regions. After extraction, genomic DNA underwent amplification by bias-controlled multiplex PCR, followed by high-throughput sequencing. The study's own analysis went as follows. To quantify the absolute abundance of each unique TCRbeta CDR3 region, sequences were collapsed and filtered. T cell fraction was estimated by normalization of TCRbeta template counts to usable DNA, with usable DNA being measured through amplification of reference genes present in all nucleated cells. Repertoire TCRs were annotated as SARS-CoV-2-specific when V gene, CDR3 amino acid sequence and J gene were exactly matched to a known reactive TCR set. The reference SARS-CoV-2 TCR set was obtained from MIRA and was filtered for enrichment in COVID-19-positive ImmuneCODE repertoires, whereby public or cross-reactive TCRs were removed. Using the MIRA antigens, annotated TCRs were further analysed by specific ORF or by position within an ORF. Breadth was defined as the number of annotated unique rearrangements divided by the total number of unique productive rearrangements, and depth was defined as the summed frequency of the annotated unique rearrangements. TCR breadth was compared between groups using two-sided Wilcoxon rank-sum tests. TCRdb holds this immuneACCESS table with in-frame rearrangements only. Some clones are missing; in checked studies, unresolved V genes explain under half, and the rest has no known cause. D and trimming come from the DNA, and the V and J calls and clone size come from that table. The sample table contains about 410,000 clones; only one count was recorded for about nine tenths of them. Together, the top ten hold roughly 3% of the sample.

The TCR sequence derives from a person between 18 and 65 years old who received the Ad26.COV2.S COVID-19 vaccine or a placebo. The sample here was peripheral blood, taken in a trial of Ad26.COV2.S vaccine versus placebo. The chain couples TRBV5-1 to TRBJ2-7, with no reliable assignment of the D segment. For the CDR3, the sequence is CASSLDNATPSQYF. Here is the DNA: TGCGCCAGCAGCTTGGACAACGCCACGCCGTCCCAGTACTTC.